The present entry profiles one TCR beta chain with its context. V lost 8 bases and J lost 1, with 10 bases in between. Per germline, CDR1 SGHVS and CDR2 FNYEAQ. The CDR3 has 13 residues. The record originates from a study of OX40 agonist ivuxolimab in advanced cancers. Generated by immunoSEQ multiplex PCR, the TCRdb table keeps only in-frame clones and is missing some. The sample includes tens of thousands of clones, 88% of them seen just once. Specimen: CD4+ or CD8+ T cells sorted from blood, collected in a trial of the OX40 agonist ivuxolimab. The clonotype originates from an adult with an advanced solid tumor such as melanoma, head and neck, liver or kidney cancer. This sequence joins TRBV7-6 and TRBJ2-3; D uncertain. The CDR3 loop is CASQAIGTDTQYF. For the CDR3, the DNA is TGTGCCAGCCAGGCAATAGGCACAGATACGCAGTATTTT.